The 31 T cell receptor beta chains listed next were all sequenced from one sample in a study of blood T cell repertoires in COVID-19. Here immunoSEQ multiplex PCR was the method, and the copy in TCRdb shows in-frame clones only, minus some. The sample records approximately 90,000 clones, 70% to 80% being singletons. The sequenced material came from peripheral blood. The receptor set was obtained from a human donor in a cohort sampled during active COVID-19.

The gene calls are TRBV15 and TRBJ2-3; 7 nucleotides agree with TRBD2. Losses at the gene ends were 0 bases for V and 6 bases for J; bases not matched to a gene: 9. CDR3 length: 16 residues. The V gene's germline CDR1 is LNHNV and CDR2 YYDKDF (reference sequence). This CDR3 is CATSRDPGGASDTQYF. CDR3 DNA sequence: TGTGCCACCAGCAGAGATCCGGGGGGAGCGTCGGATACGCAGTATTTT. Supplemented by reference TRBV15 and TRBJ2-3, the full variable domain reads DAMVIQNPRYQVTQFGKPVTLSCSQTLNHNVMYWYQQKSSQAPKLLFHYYDKDFNNEADTPDNFQSRRPNTSFCFLDIRSPGLGDTAMYLCATSRDPGGASDTQYFGPGTRLTVL.

This rearrangement joins TRBV28 to TRBJ2-2; D uncertain. The CDR3 totals 13 residues. Trimming removed 1 base from V and 4 bases from J, with 4 bases in between. Germline CDR1 is MDHEN and CDR2 is SYDVKM. The CDR3 spells CASSLYGTGELFF. The CDR3 nucleotides read TGTGCCAGCAGTTTATACGGCACCGGGGAGCTGTTTTTT. Looking up the rest from reference TRBV28 and TRBJ2-2 gives the full variable domain: DVKVTQSSRYLVKRTGEKVFLECVQDMDHENMFWYRQDPGLGLRLIYFSYDVKMKEKGDIPEGYSVSREKKERFSLILESASTNQTSMYLCASSLYGTGELFFGEGSRLTVL.

This clone was seen a few times. The CDR3 region is CASGRRLAAKGNEQFF. CDR3 sequence (DNA): TGTGCCAGCGGACGGCGACTAGCGGCAAAAGGGAATGAGCAGTTCTTC. The chain carries TRBV27 and TRBJ2-1; 9 positions match TRBD2. Trimming removed 8 bases from V and 7 bases from J; junction bases left unmatched: 15. Germline CDR1 is MNHEY and CDR2 is SMNVEV (reference sequence). The CDR3 loop spans 16 amino acids.

As DNA, the CDR3 is TGTGCCAGCAGTTTACTTCCTAGCGGTGAGGAGAACGAGCAGTACTTC. It translates to CASSLLPSGEENEQYF. The V and J genes are TRBV27 and TRBJ2-7, with 7 bases fitting TRBD2. CDR3 size: 16 residues. In germline, CDR1 is MNHEY, CDR2 SMNVEV (reference sequence). V lost 2 bases and J lost 5; bases outside the gene matches: 12.

This clone was seen only once. The chain joins TRBV7-2 to TRBJ2-3; 16 bases line up with TRBD2. CDR1 and CDR2 (germline): SGHTA, FQGNSA. Trimming cost V 6 bases and J 5 bases; bases outside gene matches: 11. This CDR3 is 18 amino acids long. The CDR3, as DNA: TGTGCCAGCAGGCTCTTCCCGGGACTAGCGGGAGGGTTAGATACGCAGTATTTT. Translation gives CASRLFPGLAGGLDTQYF.

The chain is built from TRBV2 and TRBJ2-6; 14 bases agree with TRBD2. Per germline, CDR1 SNHLY and CDR2 FYNNEI. The CDR3 spans 17 residues. V lost 7 bases to trimming and J lost 4 bases; unmatched junction nucleotides: 6. As DNA, the CDR3 is TGTGCCAGCAATCGACTAGCGGGAGGGGAGGGGGCCAACGTCCTGACTTTC. As protein: CASNRLAGGEGANVLTF. Full variable domain (outside the CDR3, taken from reference TRBV2 and TRBJ2-6): EPEVTQTPSHQVTQMGQEVILRCVPISNHLYFYWYRQILGQKVEFLVSFYNNEISEKSEIFDDQFSVERPDGSNFTLKIRSTKLEDSAMYFCASNRLAGGEGANVLTFGAGSRLTVL.

The CDR3 region has the DNA TGTGCCACGGGAGAGTGGCCACTTGAAGCTTTCTTT. It encodes CATGEWPLEAFF. The chain carries TRBV28 and TRBJ1-1; D not resolved. This CDR3 region has 12 residues. Germline lookup yields CDR1 MDHEN and CDR2 SYDVKM. V lost 10 bases to trimming and J lost 7 bases, with 16 bases between them.

The chain carries TRBV7-8 and TRBJ2-1; 8 bases fit TRBD2. This CDR3 spans 15 amino acids. V lost 6 bases and J lost 6; bases outside the gene matches: 10. CDR1 is SGHVS and CDR2 is FQNEAQ in the germline V gene. CDR3 residues: CASSFRKLAGNEQFF. DNA for the CDR3: TGTGCCAGCAGTTTTAGGAAGCTAGCGGGCAATGAGCAGTTCTTC.

The chain uses TRBV28 and TRBJ2-7; TRBD2 agrees at 9 bases. Per the germline V gene, CDR1 is MDHEN and CDR2 is SYDVKM. The CDR3 totals 14 residues. Germline trimming cut 3 bases from V and 6 bases from J; bases unmatched to any gene: 6. The DNA of the CDR3 is TGTGCCAGCAGTTTTGGTAGCGGGAGAAGCGAGCAGTACTTC. The encoded protein is CASSFGSGRSEQYF.

The chain recombines TRBV19 with TRBJ1-3; no firm D call. Between the trimmed V and J ends, which lost 2 bases and 4 bases, there was a span of 15 bases. CDR3 length equals 16 residues. Germline V gene sequence: CDR1 LNHDA, CDR2 SQIVND (reference sequence). CDR3 amino acids: CASSIPEIQTGNTIYF. The DNA for the CDR3 is TGTGCCAGTAGTATACCGGAGATTCAGACCGGAAACACCATATATTTT.

This clone was recorded once. The rearrangement joins TRBV11-2 to TRBJ2-5; D gene uncertain. CDR1 and CDR2 (germline): SGHAT, FQNNGV. The CDR3 totals 15 residues. Trimming cost V 1 base and J 5 bases, with 14 bases left between them. CDR3 region: CASSLVSGGAETQYF. The CDR3 DNA follows: TGTGCCAGCAGCTTAGTGTCGGGTGGCGCGGAGACCCAGTACTTC. Using reference TRBV11-2 and TRBJ2-5 for the parts outside the CDR3, the full variable domain is EAGVAQSPRYKIIEKRQSVAFWCNPISGHATLYWYQQILGQGPKLLIQFQNNGVVDDSQLPKDRFSAERLKGVDSTLKIQPAKLEDSAVYLCASSLVSGGAETQYFGPGTRLLVL.

The gene calls are TRBV7-2 and TRBJ2-7, with D perhaps TRBD1 (6 bases). Germline CDR1 and CDR2: SGHTA and FQGNSA. This CDR3 spans 14 amino acids. V lost 3 bases and J lost 4, with 13 bases in between. CDR3 sequence (DNA): TGTGCCAGCAGCTTGACCCCGGGGACATACGAGCAGTACTTC. Its protein is CASSLTPGTYEQYF.

In this sample, this clone turned up a few times. The chain links TRBV11-2 to TRBJ2-7; TRBD2 matches 7 bases. The J segment lost 3 bases and the V segment lost 1 base, leaving 3 bases of the junction unmatched. CDR1 and CDR2 from the germline V gene are SGHAT and FQNNGV. The CDR3 consists of 14 residues. The CDR3 DNA sequence: TGTGCCAGCAGCTTAGCGGGACTATTCTACGAGCAGTACTTC. Its translation is CASSLAGLFYEQYF.

The chain has TRBV19 and TRBJ2-7; 7 bases line up with TRBD2. The germline gives CDR1 LNHDA, CDR2 SQIVND (reference sequence). Losses at the gene ends were 1 base for V and 2 bases for J; bases not matched to a gene: 5. The CDR3 loop spans 15 amino acids. The CDR3 region is CASSIGEGLAYEQYF. The CDR3 DNA sequence: TGTGCCAGTAGTATAGGGGAGGGTTTGGCCTACGAGCAGTACTTC.

There are a few counts of this clone. The CDR3 loop reads CASSMDSGTYNEQFF. The CDR3 DNA reads TGTGCCAGTAGTATGGACAGCGGTACCTACAATGAGCAGTTCTTC. This chain links TRBV19 with TRBJ2-1; maybe TRBD1 (6 bases). Deletions cut 3 bases from V and 2 bases from J, with 11 bases between. CDR1 LNHDA and CDR2 SQIVND come from the germline V gene (reference sequence). The CDR3 runs to 15 residues.

The chain carries TRBV11-3 and TRBJ2-2; 8 nucleotides align to TRBD2. CDR3 length: 15 residues. In germline, CDR1 is SGHNT, CDR2 YENEEA. V shed 1 base and J 6 bases; nucleotides not matched to a gene: 4. Written as DNA, the CDR3 is TGTGCCAGCAGCTTAGCGGGAGGGCCGGCCGGGGAGCTGTTTTTT. It is translated as CASSLAGGPAGELFF.

CDR3 nucleotides: TGTGCCAGTAGTATTTCCCCACAGGGGGCGAATGAAAAACTGTTTTTT. Encoded protein: CASSISPQGANEKLFF. The chain recombines TRBV19 with TRBJ1-4, with 9 nucleotides matching TRBD1. This CDR3 is built from 16 residues. The J segment lost 5 bases and the V segment lost 3 bases, leaving 7 bases of the junction unmatched. Germline assignment: CDR1 LNHDA and CDR2 SQIVND (reference sequence).

This chain joins TRBV27 and TRBJ2-7; TRBD1 matches 7 bases. CDR3 length equals 14 residues. Germline-derived CDR1 and CDR2 are MNHEY and SMNVEV (reference sequence). With 6 bases clipped from V and 1 base from J, the junction kept 6 bases outside the gene matches. CDR3 DNA sequence: TGTGCCAGCAGCCTTGACAGGGCATCCTACGAGCAGTACTTC. Its protein is CASSLDRASYEQYF.

This clone was recorded once. The chain combines TRBV14 with TRBJ2-2, with 11 bases identical to TRBD1. This CDR3 has 16 amino acids. Trimming cost V 1 base and J 6 bases; bases outside gene matches: 4. Germline CDR1 and CDR2: SGHDN and FVKESK. CDR3 in DNA: TGTGCCAGCAGCCAAGCCGCGGGACAGGGGGCCGGGGAGCTGTTTTTT. Its protein product is CASSQAAGQGAGELFF.

The rearrangement uses TRBV30 and TRBJ2-1; D is possibly TRBD2 (6 bases). Germline V gene lookup returns CDR1 GTSNPN and CDR2 SVGIG (reference sequence). Trimming cost V 1 base and J 10 bases, with 11 bases left between them. This CDR3 is 12 amino acids long. In DNA, the CDR3 is TGTGCCTGGAGTGGAGGACTACTCGAGCAGTTCTTC. Its translation is CAWSGGLLEQFF.

V gene TRBV24-1 combines with J gene TRBJ1-5, with 7 bases identical to TRBD1. CDR1 is KGHDR and CDR2 is SFDVKD in the germline V gene. The CDR3 totals 17 residues. With 2 bases clipped from V and 0 bases from J, the junction kept 6 bases outside the gene matches. CDR3 bases: TGTGCCACCAGTGATTCCGGCAGGGGGAATAGCAATCAGCCCCAGCATTTT. It translates to CATSDSGRGNSNQPQHF.

This chain joins TRBV27 and TRBJ2-7, with D possibly TRBD2 on 5 matching bases. The CDR3 extends over 13 amino acids. The V gene lost 3 bases and the J gene lost 2 bases, with 8 bases spanning the gap. Germline-derived CDR1 and CDR2 are MNHEY and SMNVEV (reference sequence). The CDR3 region has the DNA TGTGCCAGCAGTTTGAGGGATACCTACGAGCAGTACTTC. Protein: CASSLRDTYEQYF.

The chain joins TRBV30 to TRBJ1-4, with TRBD1 matching over 9 bases. This CDR3 is 15 amino acids long. Germline CDR1 and CDR2: GTSNPN and SVGIG (reference sequence). Losses at the gene ends were 4 bases for V and 8 bases for J; bases not matched to a gene: 11. The CDR3 sequence: CAWTNRDRVNEKLFF. CDR3 DNA sequence: TGTGCCTGGACTAACCGGGACAGGGTAAACGAAAAACTGTTTTTT.

The chain carries TRBV7-9 and TRBJ2-6, with 8 bases identical to TRBD1. The germline V gene has CDR1 SEHNR and CDR2 FQNEAQ (reference sequence). V lost 2 bases to trimming and J lost 5 bases; unmatched junction nucleotides: 5. The length of the CDR3 is 16 residues. The CDR3 coding sequence is TGTGCCAGCAGCTTACACAGGGGGAATCGGGCCAACGTCCTGACTTTC. Residues: CASSLHRGNRANVLTF. The variable domain in full, completed from reference TRBV7-9 and TRBJ2-6, reads DTGVSQNPRHKITKRGQNVTFRCDPISEHNRLYWYRQTLGQGPEFLTYFQNEAQLEKSRLLSDRFSAERPKGSFSTLEIQRTEQGDSAMYLCASSLHRGNRANVLTFGAGSRLTVL.

The chain is built from TRBV2 and TRBJ1-6; 7 bases are a match to TRBD1. Per the germline V gene, CDR1 is SNHLY and CDR2 is FYNNEI. The CDR3 sequence is 15 residues long. V lost 2 bases, J lost 7 bases, and 5 bases stayed unmatched. In DNA, the CDR3 is TGTGCCAGCAGTGAACTGGGACAGAGGAATTCACCCCTCCACTTT. It yields the protein CASSELGQRNSPLHF.

V and J are TRBV28 and TRBJ2-1; 9 nucleotides match TRBD1. The germline CDR1 and CDR2 sequences are MDHEN and SYDVKM. The CDR3 loop spans 16 amino acids. The J segment lost 8 bases and the V segment lost 5 bases, leaving 13 bases of the junction unmatched. The chain's CDR3 is CASSTPGTGSFDEQFF. In DNA, the CDR3 is TGTGCCAGCAGTACGCCCGGGACAGGGTCTTTCGATGAGCAGTTCTTC.

Concerning this clone itself: The junction departs from germline at one end; a sequencing error may be responsible. This chain connects TRBV28 to TRBJ1-5; 8 positions agree with TRBD1. The CDR3 has 14 amino acids. Germline CDR1 reads MDHEN; CDR2 reads SYDVKM. CDR3 in amino acids: CASSSDSRDRGRDF. The DNA for the CDR3 is TGTGCCAGCAGTTCGGATAGTCGAGACAGGGGAAGGGATTTT.

The genes are TRBV7-9 and TRBJ1-5; maybe TRBD1 (5 bases). Trimming cost V 1 base and J 4 bases, with 17 bases left between them. CDR1 and CDR2 (germline): SEHNR, FQNEAQ (reference sequence). This CDR3 region has 17 residues. The DNA for the CDR3 is TGTGCCAGCAGCTTAGGGGTTGGGGGGAGAGGGAATCAGCCCCAGCATTTT. Its protein is CASSLGVGGRGNQPQHF.

The chain carries TRBV3-1 (or the pseudogene TRBV3-2) and TRBJ2-2; tentatively, D is TRBD1 (6 bases). CDR1 is LGHDT, CDR2 YNNKEL, per germline (reference sequence). This CDR3 is built from 17 residues. Between the trimmed V and J ends, which lost 4 bases and 1 base, there was a span of 16 bases. This chain's CDR3 is CASSPRGQTQNTGELFF. CDR3 sequence (DNA): TGTGCCAGCAGCCCGCGCGGACAGACCCAGAACACCGGGGAGCTGTTTTTT.

The rearrangement uses TRBV6-2 or TRBV6-3 and TRBJ1-1, with 9 bases identical to TRBD1. Germline CDR1 and CDR2: MNHEY and SVGEGT. The CDR3 has 15 residues. The trim removed 2 bases at V and 4 bases at J, leaving 5 bases unmatched. The CDR3 sequence: CASSYGQGRFTEAFF. The CDR3, as DNA: TGTGCCAGCAGTTACGGACAGGGGCGTTTCACTGAAGCTTTCTTT.

This sequence joins TRBV18 and TRBJ1-2, with 9 bases matching TRBD1. The ends lost 3 bases at V and 3 bases at J; junction bases unmatched: 8. Germline V gives CDR1 KGHSH, CDR2 LQKENI. The CDR3 runs 16 residues. The CDR3 region is CASSPGGTGSHYGYTF. In nucleotides, the CDR3 is TGTGCCAGCTCACCCGGGGGGACAGGGTCGCACTATGGCTACACCTTC.